This T cell receptor beta chain is from a study of blood T cell repertoires in COVID-19. Germline lookup yields CDR1 ENHRY and CDR2 SYGVKD. The CDR3 has 11 residues. V was clipped by 8 bases and J by 3 bases, with 8 bases between them. Two negative PCRs, clearance, or symptom resolution were required of recovered Cohort 3 donors. Original methodology: Reference gene primer amplification in the assay estimated nucleated cell counts. Generated by immunoSEQ multiplex PCR, the TCRdb table keeps only in-frame clones and is missing some. Clone size and V and J calls were adopted from that table, with D and trimming inferred from the DNA. The sample records about 250,000 clones, around nine tenths being singletons.

The rearrangement uses TRBV10-3 and TRBJ2-7, with a possible D match to TRBD2 (6 bases). The sequencing sample was made of PBMCs or T cells enriched from blood (not recorded which). The clonotype was recovered from a woman between 18 and 30 years old who had recovered from COVID-19. CDR3 nucleotides: TGTGCCATCCAGGGAGGCTACGAGCAGTACTTC. Protein: CAIQGGYEQYF.